These 16 T cell receptor beta chains originate from one sample sequenced in a study of control samples from healthy donors and cancer patients. TCRdb's table, derived via immunoSEQ multiplex PCR, lists solely in-frame clones and lacks some. The sample holds about 83,000 clones; 91% are singletons and the top ten take 17%. Input material: blood. These receptors originate from a man in his fifties or sixties in good health.

The chain uses TRBV27 and TRBJ2-7; D could derive from TRBD1 or TRBD2 (5 bases each). The CDR3 runs to 14 residues. Trimming shortened V by 8 bases and J by 0 bases, and 14 bases separated the two germline ends. Germline assignment: CDR1 MNHEY and CDR2 SMNVEV (reference sequence). In DNA form, the CDR3 reads TGTGCCAGCGGAAAAGGGACCAGCTCCTACGAGCAGTACTTC. Translation: CASGKGTSSYEQYF.

V is TRBV19 and J is TRBJ2-3, with D tentatively TRBD2 (5 bases). With 7 bases removed from V and 4 bases from J, the gap between germline ends came to 12 bases. Germline V gene lookup returns CDR1 LNHDA and CDR2 SQIVND (reference sequence). This CDR3 spans 13 amino acids. This chain's CDR3 is CASKRTDSDTQYF. DNA of the CDR3: TGTGCCAGTAAGCGGACCGATTCAGATACGCAGTATTTT.

The chain joins TRBV5-3 to TRBJ1-3; TRBD1 agrees at 7 bases. TRBV5-3 is identified as an open reading frame with a role that is uncertain. The ends lost 4 bases at V and 0 bases at J; junction bases unmatched: 16. This CDR3 contains 19 residues. In DNA form, the CDR3 reads TGTGCCAGAAGCCACAGGGGAACCCTTTACAAGGGCTCTGGAAACACCATATATTTT. It specifies CARSHRGTLYKGSGNTIYF.

This chain joins TRBV5-1 and TRBJ2-2, with D tentatively TRBD2 (7 bases). V lost 0 bases and J 5 bases, leaving 14 bases between the germline ends. Germline V lookup: CDR1 SGHRS, CDR2 YFSETQ. This CDR3 region has 16 residues. The CDR3 is CASSLGGGGPTGELFF. The CDR3 DNA sequence: TGCGCCAGCAGCTTGGGAGGCGGGGGCCCTACCGGGGAGCTGTTTTTT.

The V gene is TRBV4-2, the J gene TRBJ2-5, with TRBD1 matching over 7 bases. The CDR3 sequence is 15 residues long. The V segment lost 2 bases and the J segment 0 bases; nucleotides outside the gene matches: 3. Germline-derived CDR1 and CDR2 are LGHNA and YNFKEQ. CDR3 loop: CASSQPGTDQETQYF. The CDR3 nucleotides are TGTGCCAGCAGCCAACCAGGGACAGACCAAGAGACCCAGTACTTC.

This chain uses TRBV9 with TRBJ2-7; the match to TRBD2 covers 7 bases. This CDR3 contains 14 residues. Germline trimming cut 0 bases from V and 2 bases from J; bases unmatched to any gene: 2. Germline V lookup: CDR1 SGDLS, CDR2 YYNGEE. The CDR3 region is CASSVEAGPYEQYF. DNA of the CDR3: TGTGCCAGCAGCGTAGAAGCGGGGCCCTACGAGCAGTACTTC.

This clone appeared a single time. The chain carries TRBV4-3 and TRBJ1-2; 7 bases fit TRBD1. Germline V gene sequence: CDR1 LGHNA, CDR2 YSLEER. V dropped 1 base and J dropped 11; count of bases not matched to a gene: 7. The CDR3 is 13 residues long. CDR3: CASSQAQGTAYTF. The CDR3 DNA is TGCGCCAGCAGCCAAGCCCAAGGGACAGCTTACACCTTC.

This chain joins TRBV6-5 and TRBJ2-1; weak D call: TRBD2 (5 bases). Deletions cut 0 bases from V and 7 bases from J, with 10 bases between. Per germline, CDR1 MNHEY and CDR2 SVGAGI. This CDR3 region has 14 residues. In nucleotides, the CDR3 is TGTGCCAGCAGTTACTCAACGGGGATGAATGAGCAGTTCTTC. Its translation: CASSYSTGMNEQFF.

The chain couples TRBV19 to TRBJ1-3; tentative D call: TRBD1 (5 bases). The length of the CDR3 is 19 residues. Trimming shortened V by 1 base and J by 1 base, and 20 bases separated the two germline ends. Per germline, CDR1 LNHDA and CDR2 SQIVND (reference sequence). The CDR3 coding sequence is TGTGCCAGTAGTATAGCGGGGCGTTCTGGTCTAATGTCTGGAAACACCATATATTTT. It yields the protein CASSIAGRSGLMSGNTIYF.

This chain connects TRBV5-1 to TRBJ2-2; unclear D gene. V shed 4 bases and J shed 6 bases, with 16 bases lying between them. Germline CDR1 and CDR2: SGHRS and YFSETQ. The CDR3 runs 15 residues. The CDR3 sequence: CASSDWGLLAGELFF. CDR3 sequence (DNA): TGCGCCAGCAGCGATTGGGGTCTTCTCGCCGGGGAGCTGTTTTTT.

This clone was picked up one time. The chain is built from TRBV10-2 and TRBJ1-6; D unclear. CDR1 WSHSY and CDR2 SAAADI come from the germline V gene. The V end lost 8 bases, the J end lost 6 bases, and 8 bases lay between the germline ends. The CDR3 runs to 12 residues. Written as DNA, the CDR3 is TGCGCCAGCCGGAGTTCTAATTCACCCCTCCACTTT. Amino acids: CASRSSNSPLHF.

The chain combines TRBV6-1 with TRBJ1-1; D is possibly TRBD1 (6 bases). Trimming shortened V by 3 bases and J by 11 bases, and 19 bases separated the two germline ends. The CDR3 contains 14 residues. The germline CDR1 and CDR2 sequences are MNHNS and SASEGT. CDR3 sequence reads: CASSDSYQTGTAFF. The DNA for the CDR3 is TGTGCCAGCAGTGATTCCTACCAAACAGGGACGGCTTTCTTT.

The CDR3 here is CASMTGTGGGYTF. The CDR3 nucleotides are TGTGCCAGTATGACCGGGACAGGGGGAGGCTACACCTTC. V usage is TRBV12-3 or TRBV12-4 and J usage is TRBJ1-2, with 11 bases lining up with TRBD1. This CDR3 has 13 residues. V lost 9 bases and J lost 8; bases outside the gene matches: 8.

V usage is TRBV5-8 and J usage is TRBJ1-1; no definite D call. Deletions cut 0 bases from V and 0 bases from J, with 18 bases between. Per the germline V gene, CDR1 is SGHTS and CDR2 is YDEGEE. The CDR3 extends over 18 amino acids. CDR3 region: CASSLAVRALFMNTEAFF. CDR3 nucleotides: TGTGCCAGCAGCTTGGCGGTCCGGGCCCTGTTCATGAACACTGAAGCTTTCTTT. Combining the CDR3 with reference TRBV5-8 and TRBJ1-1 gives the whole variable domain EAGVTQSPTHLIKTRGQQATLRCSPISGHTSVYWYQQALGLGLQFLLWYDEGEERNRGNFPPRFSGRQFPNYSSELNVNALELEDSALYLCASSLAVRALFMNTEAFFGQGTRLTVV.

This chain uses TRBV5-6 with TRBJ1-4; perhaps TRBD1 as D (6 bases). V lost 4 bases and J lost 7, with 14 bases in between. CDR3 size: 14 residues. Germline CDR1 SGHDT, CDR2 YYEEEE. The CDR3 protein is CASSELQGGEKLFF. CDR3 DNA: TGTGCCAGCAGCGAGTTACAGGGAGGTGAAAAACTGTTTTTT.

V gene TRBV10-3 combines with J gene TRBJ1-4; D gene unclear. The CDR3 totals 14 residues. Trimming removed 5 bases at V and 8 bases at J, with 15 bases between. Germline CDR1 and CDR2: ENHRY and SYGVKD. The chain's CDR3 is CAISPRVAGEKLFF. The CDR3 DNA follows: TGTGCCATCAGTCCGAGGGTTGCAGGCGAAAAACTGTTTTTT.